Listed here are 23 T cell receptor beta chains from one sample, sequenced in a study of regulatory T cells in long-lasting Graves disease. According to the study, TCR beta libraries were built with iRepertoire HTBI primers and CDR3-region Arm-PCR. A single record per CDR3 protein comes from TCRdb applying MiXCR to the multiplex PCR reads. Of more than 450,000 distinct CDR3 sequences in the sample, around 13% are singletons; the top ten hold approximately 9.6%. Stated time point: newly diagnosed GD, antithyroid drugs for less than 3 months. Scientists built the TCR library using RNA that was extracted from PBMCs. These records were also assigned to another study, of T cells in Graves' hyperthyroidism and ophthalmopathy.

The input for sequencing was peripheral blood mononuclear cells (PBMCs), taken at new diagnosis, from a patient treated with antithyroid drugs. These receptors were obtained from a woman in her twenties or thirties with Graves disease.

This clonotype was detected once. A much larger clonotype is one base distant, so this may be a read error. The chain recombines TRBV2 with TRBJ2-7; 8 bases align to TRBD2. This CDR3 has 14 residues. Germline lookup yields CDR1 SNHLY and CDR2 FYNNEI. Trimming at V came to 4 bases and at J to 1 base, leaving 3 bases not matched to a gene. The CDR3 is CASSAAGGSYEQYF. The CDR3 bases are TGTGCCAGCAGTGCGGCGGGAGGTTCCTACGAGCAGTACTTC.

This clonotype was recorded at least ten times. The CDR3 bases are TGCGCCAGCAGCCAAGACAGGGATAGGACACCCCTCCACTTT. It is translated as CASSQDRDRTPLHF. The chain employs TRBV4-1 and TRBJ1-6; D perhaps matches TRBD1 (5 bases). Trimming shortened V by 0 bases and J by 11 bases, and 11 bases separated the two germline ends. Germline V gene data show CDR1 as MGHRA and CDR2 as YSYEKL. The length of the CDR3 is 14 residues.

Only a few counts were recorded for this clonotype. The V gene is TRBV30, the J gene TRBJ2-7, with a weak D call TRBD1 (6 bases). The CDR3 totals 11 residues. Germline CDR1 GTSNPN, CDR2 SVGIG (reference sequence). V was shortened by 8 bases and J by 6 bases, with 14 bases between the two germline ends. The CDR3 nucleotides are TGTGCCACCTACAGGGCCAGCGAGCAGTACTTC. Translating it yields CATYRASEQYF.

This clonotype turned up a few times. V usage is TRBV4-1 and J usage is TRBJ2-1; the match to TRBD2 covers 10 bases. CDR3 length: 15 amino acids. V lost 3 bases, J lost 8 bases, and 7 bases stayed unmatched. Germline-derived CDR1 and CDR2 are MGHRA and YSYEKL. DNA of the CDR3: TGCGCCAGCAGCCATGGGGGACTAGCGTCAGATGAGCAGTTCTTC. This encodes CASSHGGLASDEQFF.

This clonotype came up many times. The genes are TRBV28 and TRBJ1-2, with D hard to call. CDR1 and CDR2 from the germline V gene are MDHEN and SYDVKM. V was trimmed by 6 bases and J by 8 bases, leaving 16 bases between them. The length of the CDR3 is 13 residues. CDR3 amino acids: CASREGPLEGYTF. CDR3 nucleotides: TGTGCCAGCAGAGAGGGCCCCCTAGAGGGCTACACCTTC.

Turning to this clonotype: A read error may explain this, as a much larger clone is one base away. V gene TRBV11-2 combines with J gene TRBJ2-1; D may be TRBD1 or TRBD2 (6 bases each). This CDR3 region has 15 residues. Looked up from germline, CDR1 is SGHAT and CDR2 is FQNNGV. The V and J ends lost 1 base and 10 bases respectively, with 17 bases between them. The DNA for the CDR3 is TGTGCCAGCAGCTTAGCCGGCGGGGACATCTACGAGCAGTTCTTC. Its translation: CASSLAGGDIYEQFF.

The chain couples TRBV5-1 to TRBJ2-1; no firm D call. Trimming removed 5 bases at V and 8 bases at J, with 11 bases between. CDR1 is SGHRS, CDR2 YFSETQ, per germline. This CDR3 region has 12 residues. CDR3 in DNA: TGCGCCAGCAGGTACCCTCAAGATGAGCAGTTCTTC. It encodes CASRYPQDEQFF. The complete variable domain, with remaining parts taken from reference TRBV5-1 and TRBJ2-1, reads KAGVTQTPRYLIKTRGQQVTLSCSPISGHRSVSWYQQTPGQGLQFLFEYFSETQRNKGNFPGRFSGRQFSNSRSEMNVSTLELGDSALYLCASRYPQDEQFFGPGTRLTVL.

This clonotype was counted a few times. The rearrangement uses TRBV27 and TRBJ2-7; D is undetermined. The CDR3 has 13 amino acids. CDR1 and CDR2 from the germline V gene are MNHEY and SMNVEV (reference sequence). Between the trimmed V and J ends, which lost 3 bases and 3 bases, there was a span of 9 bases. The CDR3 sequence is CASSFTTNYEQYF. As DNA, the CDR3 is TGTGCCAGCAGTTTCACTACTAACTACGAGCAGTACTTC.

This chain links TRBV20-1 with TRBJ2-3; 7 nucleotides match TRBD2. The germline V gene encodes CDR1 DFQATT and CDR2 SNEGSKA (reference sequence). The length of the CDR3 is 12 residues. V lost 5 bases to trimming and J lost 2 bases; unmatched junction nucleotides: 1. The CDR3 reads CSAAGDTDTQYF. The CDR3 coding sequence is TGCAGTGCTGCGGGGGACACAGATACGCAGTATTTT.

To note about this clonotype: A far larger clone is only one base removed, so a read error is likely. This chain connects TRBV27 to TRBJ2-1; D is possibly TRBD1 (6 bases). CDR1 and CDR2 from the germline V gene are MNHEY and SMNVEV (reference sequence). This CDR3 has 20 amino acids. V dropped 4 bases and J dropped 7 bases, with 32 bases sitting between them. CDR3 DNA: TGTGCCAGCAGTTACTCGAGTAGCTTGTTCCCAGGGGAATCTGGGAATGAGCAGTTCTTC. Its translation: CASSYSSSLFPGESGNEQFF.

This clonotype was counted at least ten times. The genes are TRBV7-2 and TRBJ2-5, with D possibly being TRBD1 or TRBD2 (5 bases each). CDR3 size: 20 residues. Trimming pared 5 bases from V and 0 bases from J, leaving 28 bases between. Germline V gives CDR1 SGHTA, CDR2 FQGNSA. Here the CDR3 DNA reads TGTGCCAGCAGCCCGCGACCACTAGAATGGACAAGGGCGGACCAAGAGACCCAGTACTTC. This sequence encodes CASSPRPLEWTRADQETQYF.

At least ten counts were recorded for this clonotype. The chain is built from TRBV6-1 and TRBJ2-1, with D perhaps TRBD1 (7 bases). Deletions cut 6 bases from V and 4 bases from J, with 16 bases between. Looked up from germline, CDR1 is MNHNS and CDR2 is SASEGT. The CDR3 totals 15 residues. Here the CDR3 DNA reads TGTGCCAGCAGACCAAGACAGGGAGGATACAATGAGCAGTTCTTC. Its protein is CASRPRQGGYNEQFF.

The chain has TRBV3-1 and TRBJ1-1; D is undetermined. The CDR3 loop spans 13 amino acids. V was cut by 4 bases and J by 6 bases, with 12 bases left in between. Germline V CDR1 and CDR2: LGHDT, YNNKEL (reference sequence). CDR3 bases: TGTGCCAGCAGCCCTCATACTTACGCTGAAGCTTTCTTT. This gives the protein CASSPHTYAEAFF.

Ten or more counts support this clonotype. The J gene is TRBJ2-7, the V gene TRBV6-5; the D gene could be TRBD1 or TRBD2 (5 bases each). In germline, CDR1 is MNHEY, CDR2 SVGAGI. CDR3 length: 15 residues. V was pared by 2 bases and J by 1 base, with 12 bases between. The CDR3 loop reads CASSYGGPISYEQYF. CDR3 bases: TGTGCCAGCAGTTACGGGGGACCTATTTCCTACGAGCAGTACTTC.

This clonotype has at least ten counts. The V call is TRBV3-1, the J call TRBJ1-1; D possibly corresponds to TRBD1 (5 bases). The CDR3 is 18 amino acids. V lost 4 bases and J lost 1, with 22 bases in between. Germline V gene lookup returns CDR1 LGHDT and CDR2 YNNKEL (reference sequence). CDR3 nucleotides: TGTGCCAGCAGCCGTACGCAACGAATAGACAGAACGAACACTGAAGCTTTCTTT. Residues: CASSRTQRIDRTNTEAFF.

This clonotype was seen only once. V and J are TRBV27 and TRBJ2-3; no clear D. The V and J ends lost 1 base and 4 bases respectively, with 6 bases between them. Germline CDR1 reads MNHEY; CDR2 reads SMNVEV (reference sequence). The CDR3 has 13 residues. The CDR3 DNA reads TGTGCCAGCAGTTTATTCCGATCAGATACGCAGTATTTT. It encodes CASSLFRSDTQYF.

The gene calls are TRBV6-1 and TRBJ1-6; D is unclear. V lost 6 bases and J lost 10, with 16 bases in between. This CDR3 is 14 amino acids long. The germline CDR1 and CDR2 sequences are MNHNS and SASEGT. The CDR3 loop is CASSYDTRGSPLHF. CDR3 sequence (DNA): TGTGCCAGCAGCTACGACACCCGCGGATCACCCCTCCACTTT.

On this clonotype itself: It may be a read error: a sequence one base away is much more abundant. The chain couples TRBV20-1 to TRBJ1-2, with TRBD1 matching over 9 bases. Germline V gene lookup returns CDR1 DFQATT and CDR2 SNEGSKA (reference sequence). The CDR3 covers 16 residues. CDR3 residues: CSAAMGQGFRGHGYAF. The CDR3 nucleotides are TGCAGTGCTGCTATGGGACAGGGCTTCAGAGGCCATGGCTACGCCTTC.

The sample holds many counts of this clonotype. The chain carries TRBV19 and TRBJ2-7; 11 nucleotides line up with TRBD1. V shed 4 bases, J shed 4 bases, and the junction held 6 bases outside the gene matches. Per germline, CDR1 LNHDA and CDR2 SQIVND (reference sequence). This CDR3 comprises 15 residues. The DNA of the CDR3 is TGTGCCAGTAGTAGGCGGACAGGGGGCGAGTACGAGCAGTACTTC. This gives the protein CASSRRTGGEYEQYF.

The rearrangement links TRBV9 to TRBJ2-1; D is possibly TRBD2 (6 bases). V was trimmed by 6 bases and J by 2 bases, leaving 18 bases between them. Germline V CDR1 and CDR2: SGDLS, YYNGEE. There are 16 residues in the CDR3. DNA of the CDR3: TGTGCCAGCACCGAAACCCCGGGACTGGCCTACAATGAGCAGTTCTTC. Its translation is CASTETPGLAYNEQFF.

Only a few counts were recorded for this clonotype. The V gene is TRBV6-1, the J gene TRBJ2-5; TRBD2 agrees at 8 bases. Germline values: CDR1 MNHNS, CDR2 SASEGT. Germline trimming cut 5 bases from V and 3 bases from J; bases unmatched to any gene: 11. The CDR3 consists of 16 residues. For the CDR3, the DNA is TGTGCCAGCAGTATTACTCGTGGGACTAGGGAAGAGACCCAGTACTTC. Translated, it gives CASSITRGTREETQYF.

The rearrangement links TRBV7-9 to TRBJ1-3, with no clear D. Germline lookup yields CDR1 SEHNR and CDR2 FQNEAQ (reference sequence). The CDR3 covers 16 residues. V lost 5 bases to trimming and J lost 3 bases, with 17 bases between them. CDR3: CASSLTPYNVGNTIYF. In DNA form, the CDR3 reads TGTGCCAGCAGCCTCACGCCCTATAATGTTGGAAACACCATATATTTT. Complete variable domain (other parts from reference TRBV7-9 and TRBJ1-3): DTGVSQNPRHKITKRGQNVTFRCDPISEHNRLYWYRQTLGQGPEFLTYFQNEAQLEKSRLLSDRFSAERPKGSFSTLEIQRTEQGDSAMYLCASSLTPYNVGNTIYFGEGSWLTVV.

The rearrangement uses TRBV29-1 and TRBJ2-1, with 11 nucleotides matching TRBD2. V shed 4 bases, J shed 4 bases, and the junction held 12 bases outside the gene matches. This CDR3 is built from 17 residues. The germline V gene has CDR1 SQVTM and CDR2 ANQGSEA. Here the CDR3 reads CSVAGSGRAFRYNEQFF. CDR3 DNA sequence: TGCAGCGTTGCCGGTAGCGGGAGGGCCTTTAGATACAATGAGCAGTTCTTC.